This T cell receptor (beta chain) was found in a study of blood T cell repertoires in COVID-19. Methods used by the authors: Estimation of nucleated cell counts relied on the amplification of reference gene primers. Data came from immunoSEQ multiplex PCR; TCRdb stores just in-frame clones and leaves some out. D and trimming come from the DNA, and the V and J calls and clone size come from that table. There are 320,000 or so clones in the sample; approximately 88% occur only once, and over 4.5% lies in the top ten. A remark on this clone: Other nucleotide sequences from this sample produce the same CDR3.

Participants, about 18 to 89 years old, spanned approximately 26 US areas. Cohort 3 donors counted as recovered after two negative PCRs, clearance, or resolved symptoms. This clonotype originated in a man younger than 45 who had recovered from COVID-19. The sequenced material came from PBMCs or T cells enriched from blood (not recorded which).

The CDR3 here is CATSEAGTDTQYF. CDR3 bases: TGTGCCACCAGTGAAGCGGGGACAGATACGCAGTATTTT. The genes are TRBV24-1 and TRBJ2-3; 7 bases map to TRBD2. The length of the CDR3 is 13 residues. The trim removed 4 bases at V and 3 bases at J, leaving 0 bases unmatched. Per the germline V gene, CDR1 is KGHDR and CDR2 is SFDVKD.